Reported below is one T cell receptor beta chain. What it binds is unknown. Researchers ran the assay at a deep level. Assay: immunoSEQ multiplex PCR; the TCRdb copy retains only in-frame clones and omits some. The sample has about 820,000 clones, about 92% seen once. The data derive from a study of shared clonotypes between healthy human individuals. Overall study findings and caveats: Measured sharing among donors was expected to vary with sequencing depth. Estimated richness values were generally larger in naive subsets than in memory subsets.

Positive CCR7 selection of CD45RO-negative cells yielded the naive CD8 cells, and terminally differentiated effector memory CD45RA+ cells were excluded. The CDR3 has 15 residues. Trimming removed 5 bases from V and 2 bases from J, with 16 bases in between. The germline gives CDR1 MDHEN, CDR2 SYDVKM. The V and J genes are TRBV28 and TRBJ2-7; TRBD1 is a possible D gene (6 bases). The sequencing input was naive CD8+ T cells sorted from blood. The sequence came from a man aged 25-45 years in good health. The CDR3 sequence is CASSDSQGRAYEQYF. The CDR3 coding sequence is TGTGCCAGCAGTGACTCACAGGGTCGGGCCTACGAGCAGTACTTC.